The 12 T cell receptor beta chains reported below all come from one sample, sequenced in a study of graft-versus-host responses after intestinal transplantation. The antigens these receptors bind are not known. Libraries were prepared by immunoSEQ multiplex PCR; TCRdb keeps only in-frame clonotypes and omits some of them. The repertoire holds approximately 76,000 clones, with about 87% as singletons. Here the sequenced sample was unstimulated CD4+ T cells sorted from spleen or lymph node cells, taken before transplant. All receptors come from a human donor who was the organ donor for an intestinal transplant.

The rearrangement joins TRBV2 to TRBJ1-2, with 8 bases aligning to TRBD1. Germline V lookup: CDR1 SNHLY, CDR2 FYNNEI. The CDR3 length is 15 residues. The junction had 5 bases not matched to a gene; V was cut back by 2 bases and J by 3 bases. The CDR3 nucleotides are TGTGCCAGCAGTGAACCACAGGGGGGGGACTATGGCTACACCTTC. Protein: CASSEPQGGDYGYTF. The complete variable domain, with remaining parts taken from reference TRBV2 and TRBJ1-2, reads EPEVTQTPSHQVTQMGQEVILRCVPISNHLYFYWYRQILGQKVEFLVSFYNNEISEKSEIFDDQFSVERPDGSNFTLKIRSTKLEDSAMYFCASSEPQGGDYGYTFGSGTRLTVV.

The chain joins TRBV18 to TRBJ1-2; weak D call: TRBD1 (6 bases). The germline V and J ends were trimmed by 3 bases and 8 bases, with 13 bases remaining between them. The CDR3 has 13 amino acids. Germline CDR1 is KGHSH and CDR2 is LQKENI. In DNA, the CDR3 is TGTGCCAGCTCACCCAGGGGAGAAGGAGGCTACACCTTC. As protein: CASSPRGEGGYTF. The complete variable domain, with remaining parts taken from reference TRBV18 and TRBJ1-2, reads NAGVMQNPRHLVRRRGQEARLRCSPMKGHSHVYWYRQLPEEGLKFMVYLQKENIIDESGMPKERFSAEFPKEGPSILRIQQVVRGDSAAYFCASSPRGEGGYTFGSGTRLTVV.

This clone was seen a single time. This rearrangement joins TRBV25-1 to TRBJ2-3; 7 bases map to TRBD1. V gave up 10 bases and J gave up 2 bases; unmatched junction bases: 15. Per germline, CDR1 MGHDK and CDR2 SYGVNS. This CDR3 region has 16 residues. The CDR3 here is CATTPTGRGNTDTQYF. The CDR3 nucleotides read TGTGCCACCACGCCAACCGGCAGGGGGAACACAGATACGCAGTATTTT.

This chain uses TRBV19 with TRBJ1-2; D unresolved. Trimming took 6 bases from V and 0 from J, leaving 8 bases between them. The CDR3 contains 13 residues. Germline V gene sequence: CDR1 LNHDA, CDR2 SQIVND (reference sequence). CDR3 bases: TGTGCCAGTAGGAGAGCCCCTAACTATGGCTACACCTTC. It encodes CASRRAPNYGYTF. The full variable domain, rest sourced from reference TRBV19 and TRBJ1-2, is DGGITQSPKYLFRKEGQNVTLSCEQNLNHDAMYWYRQDPGQGLRLIYYSQIVNDFQKGDIAEGYSVSREKKESFPLTVTSAQKNPTAFYLCASRRAPNYGYTFGSGTRLTVV.

This chain joins TRBV19 and TRBJ1-6; TRBD1 agrees at 9 bases. The CDR3 has 13 residues. V shed 5 bases, J shed 8 bases, and the junction held 1 base outside the gene matches. Germline V gene lookup returns CDR1 LNHDA and CDR2 SQIVND (reference sequence). CDR3 nucleotides: TGTGCCAGTAGTCGACAGGGGGATTCACCCCTCCACTTT. Protein sequence: CASSRQGDSPLHF.

Written as DNA, the CDR3 is TGCGCCAGCAGAATATCATCTATGGGCAATCAGCCCCAGCATTTT. This sequence encodes CASRISSMGNQPQHF. This sequence joins TRBV5-1 and TRBJ1-5; D not resolved. The CDR3 loop spans 15 amino acids. V lost 5 bases and J lost 2, with 14 bases in between. Germline values: CDR1 SGHRS, CDR2 YFSETQ.

The chain combines TRBV2 with TRBJ1-2; tentatively, D is TRBD1 (5 bases). The germline gives CDR1 SNHLY, CDR2 FYNNEI. Trimming stripped 2 bases from V and 4 bases from J, with 11 bases between. The CDR3 has 14 residues. The CDR3 loop is CASSERGMGYGYTF. The CDR3 DNA reads as TGTGCCAGCAGTGAAAGGGGAATGGGCTATGGCTACACCTTC.

This chain connects TRBV21-1 to TRBJ1-1; the DNA was not compared with TRBD1, the D call given in the table. TRBV21-1 is marked as a pseudogene. The CDR3 has 15 amino acids. CDR3 sequence reads: CASSRTGGWDTEAFF. As DNA, the CDR3 is TGTGCCAGCAGCAGAACAGGGGGCTGGGACACTGAAGCTTTCTTT.

The chain uses TRBV6-6 and TRBJ1-5; 8 nucleotides align to TRBD1. CDR1 and CDR2 from the germline V gene are MNHNY and SVGAGI (reference sequence). V gave up 6 bases and J gave up 6 bases; unmatched junction bases: 7. This CDR3 is 14 amino acids long. Here the CDR3 reads CASSDGQGSQPQHF. CDR3 nucleotide sequence: TGTGCCAGCAGCGACGGACAGGGAAGTCAGCCCCAGCATTTT.

The chain is built from TRBV13 and TRBJ2-7; D perhaps matches TRBD1 (6 bases). This CDR3 is 11 amino acids long. Germline CDR1 is PRHDT and CDR2 is FYEKMQ (reference sequence). Trimming shortened V by 3 bases and J by 6 bases, and 6 bases separated the two germline ends. The CDR3 loop is CASSLGAEQYV. The CDR3 DNA sequence: TGTGCCAGCAGCTTGGGGGCCGAGCAGTACGTC.

J is TRBJ1-2 and V is TRBV6-5; 8 bases fit TRBD1. The V segment lost 7 bases and the J segment 6 bases; nucleotides outside the gene matches: 7. The CDR3 is made up of 13 amino acids. CDR1 and CDR2 (germline): MNHEY, SVGAGI. CDR3 amino acids: CASTGGRIDGYTF. The CDR3 DNA follows: TGTGCCAGCACAGGGGGCAGAATCGATGGCTACACCTTC.

Here the CDR3 reads CASNPGGVGYTF. The CDR3 DNA is TGTGCCAGCAACCCTGGAGGGGTTGGCTACACCTTC. This sequence joins TRBV2 and TRBJ1-2, with a tentative D call TRBD1 (5 bases). Germline V CDR1 and CDR2: SNHLY, FYNNEI. The CDR3 runs 12 residues. V lost 7 bases and J lost 7, with 13 bases in between. Looking up the rest from reference TRBV2 and TRBJ1-2 gives the full variable domain: EPEVTQTPSHQVTQMGQEVILRCVPISNHLYFYWYRQILGQKVEFLVSFYNNEISEKSEIFDDQFSVERPDGSNFTLKIRSTKLEDSAMYFCASNPGGVGYTFGSGTRLTVV.